A selection of T cell receptor beta chains follows, all from one sample in a study of T cell changes during pregnancy in multiple sclerosis. Data came from immunoSEQ multiplex PCR; TCRdb stores just in-frame clones and leaves some out. This sample has 26,000 or so clones, with almost 90% found just once. The sequences come from CD8+ T cells from peripheral blood mononuclear cells, collected in the second trimester of pregnancy. The receptors stem from a female donor with multiple sclerosis, enrolled in a pregnancy study. Both conserved end residues are part of each CDR3. The D gene is left open where the match is weak. Expanded clones are given a class, and other clones once, few, many or no size at all.

v_call	clone_size	j_call	d_call	cdr3_nt	cdr3_aa
TRBV28	.	TRBJ2-7	.	TGTGCCAGCAGTTTAACAGGTGACTCCTACGAGCAGTACTTC	CASSLTGDSYEQYF
TRBV15	.	TRBJ2-3	TRBD2	TGTGCCACAGGGGAGCGGGGCCACACAGATACGCAGTATTTT	CATGERGHTDTQYF
TRBV18	.	TRBJ1-3	.	TGTGCCAGCTCTCCCCCGTCGGTCTCTGGAAACACCATATATTTT	CASSPPSVSGNTIYF
TRBV28	medium-sized	TRBJ1-1	.	TGTGCCAGCAGTTTAACCGTCCGGGGAGGGACTGAAGCTTTCTTT	CASSLTVRGGTEAFF
TRBV6-5	.	TRBJ1-1	TRBD1	TGTGCCAGCAGGGGACAGTCGAACACTGAAGCTTTCTTT	CASRGQSNTEAFF
TRBV5-1	.	TRBJ2-7	.	TGCGCCAGCAGCTTGGCGACAAGCTACGAGCAGTACTTC	CASSLATSYEQYF
TRBV5-1	.	TRBJ2-2	.	TGCGCCAGCAGCTTGGCCAACGGGGAGCTGTTTTTT	CASSLANGELFF
TRBV6-1	.	TRBJ2-1	TRBD1	TGTGCCAGCAGTGAGGAACAGGGGAGCTACAATGAGCAGTTCTTC	CASSEEQGSYNEQFF
TRBV7-8	.	TRBJ1-1	.	TGTGCCAGCAGCTCAGGGGTTGGGTACACTGAAGCTTTCTTT	CASSSGVGYTEAFF
TRBV2	.	TRBJ1-6	.	TGTGCCAGCAGGGGCTCTAATTCACCCCTCCACTTT	CASRGSNSPLHF
TRBV7-9	once	TRBJ2-1	.	TGTGCCAGCAGCCCCCCGTGGGCAGGGGAATACAATGAGCAGTTCTTC	CASSPPWAGEYNEQFF
TRBV6-1	.	TRBJ2-2	.	TGTGCCAGCACCTCCGGGACTGAAACCGGGGAGCTGTTTTTT	CASTSGTETGELFF
TRBV5-4	.	TRBJ2-1	.	TGTGCCAGCAGCTTGGCCGAGGGAATGGGGGGGGCTTACAATGAGCAGTTCTTC	CASSLAEGMGGAYNEQFF
TRBV5-4	.	TRBJ1-1	.	TGTGCCAGCAGCTTGGAGAGTTCTACCGCTTTCTTT	CASSLESSTAFF
TRBV7-3	.	TRBJ2-5	TRBD2	TGTGCCAGCAGCTTATTGCCTAGCGGGTCGGAGACCCAGTACTTC	CASSLLPSGSETQYF
TRBV30	.	TRBJ1-2	.	TGTGCCTGGAGCCGGGTAGGGGCGGAAGGCTACACCTTC	CAWSRVGAEGYTF
TRBV7-2	few	TRBJ1-2	TRBD1	TGTGCCAGCAGCTTAGATACGGCCACAGGGGGCCACTATGGCTACACCTTC	CASSLDTATGGHYGYTF
TRBV7-2	.	TRBJ2-1	.	TGTGCCAGCAGCTTAGCTGGCGGACGGGGTGAGCAGTTCTTC	CASSLAGGRGEQFF
TRBV7-2	.	TRBJ2-3	.	TGTGCCAGCACCTGGTCGGCGGGGACCACAGATACGCAGTATTTT	CASTWSAGTTDTQYF
TRBV6-5	.	TRBJ2-5	TRBD1	TGTGCCACAGGGACAGCCCAAGAGACCCAGTACTTC	CATGTAQETQYF
TRBV9	.	TRBJ2-5	.	TGTGCCAGCAGCGTGGACTCCTGGCAAGAGACCCAGTACTTC	CASSVDSWQETQYF
TRBV27	.	TRBJ2-1	TRBD1	TGTGCCAGCAGCTCCCATGGGGGACAGCTATACAATGAGCAGTTCTTC	CASSSHGGQLYNEQFF
TRBV19	.	TRBJ1-2	.	TGTGCCAGTAGCCGGCAGGGACTCTATGGCTACACCTTC	CASSRQGLYGYTF
TRBV27	.	TRBJ1-1	.	TGTGCCAGCAGTCCCCCGTTCAAAAGGGGAGGCACTGAAGCTTTCTTT	CASSPPFKRGGTEAFF